This T cell receptor (beta chain) was recovered during a study of beta chain features in type 1 diabetes. Study summary: The patients were much like the healthy donors in age, gender and cell yields. The study, taken as a whole, reports: With patients and controls alike, PCR might favor shorter templates to an equal degree.

The authors reverse transcribed all of the isolated RNA, so sequencing captured expressed TCRB transcripts. The table came from immunoSEQ multiplex PCR; TCRdb's copy has only in-frame clones and leaves some out. The sample has 400,000 to 600,000 clones; roughly 31% are singletons. Notes on this clone: Its antigen remains unidentified.

This CDR3 is 16 amino acids long. V gave up 4 bases and J gave up 1 base, with 17 bases separating them. In germline, CDR1 is SGHRS, CDR2 YFSETQ. The sequenced sample consisted of naive CD4+ T cells from blood. The sequence derives from a man between 18 and 29 years old in good health. The rearrangement links TRBV5-1 to TRBJ1-1; D unresolved. Written as DNA, the CDR3 is TGCGCCAGCAGCCCCGACCCCGGGGTTACGAACACTGAAGCTTTCTTT. Its translation is CASSPDPGVTNTEAFF. The full variable domain, in which reference TRBV5-1 and TRBJ1-1 provide the parts outside the CDR3, is KAGVTQTPRYLIKTRGQQVTLSCSPISGHRSVSWYQQTPGQGLQFLFEYFSETQRNKGNFPGRFSGRQFSNSRSEMNVSTLELGDSALYLCASSPDPGVTNTEAFFGQGTRLTVV.